The text below deals with one T cell receptor beta chain. This sample was included in a study of blood T cell repertoires in COVID-19. TCRdb's table, derived via immunoSEQ multiplex PCR, lists solely in-frame clones and lacks some. In the table there are hundreds of thousands of clones, around 90% of which are singletons. Cohort allocation depended upon clinical history that participants reported. V was pared by 4 bases and J by 9 bases, with 13 bases of the junction left unmatched. This CDR3 region has 17 residues. Germline CDR1 is MNHEY and CDR2 is SVGEGT. The chain links TRBV6-2 or TRBV6-3 to TRBJ2-1; 12 positions match TRBD2. Sample: PBMCs or T cells enriched from blood (not recorded which). This receptor was taken from a woman aged 40 to 50 who had recovered from COVID-19. The CDR3 nucleotides are TGTGCCAGCAGTTCTCCCGATCCGACTAGCGGGAGAGGTGAGCAGTTCTTC. Its protein is CASSSPDPTSGRGEQFF.